These 11 T cell receptor beta chains came from one sample sequenced in a study of STAT5B mutations in CD4+ large granular lymphocyte leukemia (dated by TCRdb to between 2021 and 2024). The library relied on the immunoSEQ multiplex PCR assay. As stored in TCRdb, this immuneACCESS dataset retains in-frame rearrangements with V and J assigned. A fraction of the clones does not appear; measured against another copy, unresolved V genes explain less than half of the discrepancy, and the remainder lacks a known reason. This sample is represented by nearly 35,000 clones; more than 65% of them were singletons. In total, the top ten clones hold about 2% of the sample. The specimen sequenced was CD4+ T cells from blood buffy coats. The receptors originated from a human donor in good health.

V and J are TRBV18 and TRBJ2-7, with D possibly being TRBD2 (6 bases). Trimming shortened V by 4 bases and J by 6 bases, and 10 bases separated the two germline ends. CDR1 and CDR2 (germline): KGHSH, LQKENI. The CDR3 runs to 12 residues. CDR3 coding DNA: TGTGCCAGCTCACGCGGGGAGGCCGAGCAGTACTTC. Translation: CASSRGEAEQYF.

The chain combines TRBV5-1 with TRBJ1-2; D uncertain. CDR1 is SGHRS and CDR2 is YFSETQ in the germline V gene. Trimming shortened V by 0 bases and J by 5 bases, and 11 bases separated the two germline ends. This CDR3 has 14 residues. The CDR3 DNA sequence: TGCGCCAGCAGCTTGGAGGGCATGGGGTATGGCTACACCTTC. Protein: CASSLEGMGYGYTF.

This chain links TRBV19 with TRBJ2-7; the D is unclear. The CDR3 contains 14 residues. The germline V gene encodes CDR1 LNHDA and CDR2 SQIVND (reference sequence). Trimming removed 5 bases from V and 2 bases from J, with 13 bases in between. The chain's CDR3 is CASSPQWVTYEQYF. The CDR3 DNA reads TGTGCCAGTAGTCCCCAGTGGGTCACCTACGAGCAGTACTTC.

This rearrangement joins TRBV5-1 to TRBJ2-7; the D gene could be TRBD1 or TRBD2 (7 bases each). Trimming removed 4 bases at V and 4 bases at J, with 18 bases between. Germline values: CDR1 SGHRS, CDR2 YFSETQ. The CDR3 contains 15 residues. The CDR3 bases are TGCGCCAGCAGCCCCGGGGGGACAGCCTCGTACGAGCAGTACTTC. Translating gives CASSPGGTASYEQYF.

This chain links TRBV4-2 with TRBJ2-1; 9 bases align to TRBD1. J gave up 4 bases and V 4 bases, and 5 bases lay outside the gene matches. The CDR3 length is 15 residues. In germline, CDR1 is LGHNA, CDR2 YNFKEQ. DNA for the CDR3: TGTGCCAGCAGCCCCGGGGGACAGGGTTACAATGAGCAGTTCTTC. Amino acids: CASSPGGQGYNEQFF.

The chain uses TRBV6-5 and TRBJ2-7; no definite D call. The germline V gene has CDR1 MNHEY and CDR2 SVGAGI. Trimming took off 6 bases at V and 2 bases at J, with 17 bases between the two ends. The CDR3 is 15 amino acids. The CDR3 coding sequence is TGTGCCAGCAGCCGCGGCTCAGTGCTGGCCTACGAGCAGTACTTC. Its translation is CASSRGSVLAYEQYF.

Here the CDR3 DNA reads TGTGCCATCAGTGAGTCCGTGGGACCCACCCTCCAAAAACTGTTTTTT. It is translated as CAISESVGPTLQKLFF. The gene calls are TRBV10-3 and TRBJ1-4; TRBD1 might be the D (5 bases). V gave up 0 bases and J gave up 9 bases, with 17 bases separating them. This CDR3 region has 16 residues. CDR1 and CDR2 from the germline V gene are ENHRY and SYGVKD.

The chain recombines TRBV6-1 with TRBJ2-7; TRBD2 matches at 7 bases. The V and J ends lost 4 bases and 3 bases, in that order; junction bases with no gene match: 3. Looked up from germline, CDR1 is MNHNS and CDR2 is SASEGT. The CDR3 is made up of 13 amino acids. The CDR3 region is CASSASGNYEQYF. The CDR3 coding sequence is TGTGCCAGCAGTGCTAGCGGAAACTACGAGCAGTACTTC.

The chain uses TRBV27 and TRBJ1-2; D not certain. Germline V CDR1 and CDR2: MNHEY, SMNVEV (reference sequence). V was trimmed by 3 bases and J by 8 bases, leaving 13 bases between them. The CDR3 sequence is 13 residues long. CDR3 residues: CASSFQAEWGYTF. CDR3 DNA sequence: TGTGCCAGCAGTTTCCAGGCTGAATGGGGCTACACCTTC.

Only a few counts were recorded for this clone. The V gene is TRBV29-1, the J gene TRBJ1-1, with D possibly TRBD1 on 5 matching bases. The V and J ends lost 4 bases and 1 base respectively, with 10 bases between them. Germline V gene lookup returns CDR1 SQVTM and CDR2 ANQGSEA. This CDR3 comprises 13 residues. The CDR3 DNA sequence: TGCAGCGTTGCATGGGGCCCGAACACTGAAGCTTTCTTT. It codes for CSVAWGPNTEAFF.

The chain joins TRBV6-1 to TRBJ1-6; the D gene is possibly TRBD1 (5 bases). Germline values: CDR1 MNHNS, CDR2 SASEGT. This CDR3 region has 16 residues. With 3 bases removed from V and 9 bases from J, the gap between germline ends came to 18 bases. The CDR3 reads CASSERGSNVGSPLHF. The CDR3 coding sequence is TGTGCCAGCAGTGAGAGGGGATCAAATGTAGGTTCACCCCTCCACTTT.